These 20 T cell receptor beta chains came from one sample sequenced in a study of blood T cell repertoires in COVID-19. Clones were sequenced by immunoSEQ multiplex PCR, and TCRdb holds only the in-frame ones, with some missing. The table records about 300,000 clones, about 91% of them present only once. Sequencing input: peripheral blood. Receptors were obtained from a woman younger than 45 who had recovered from COVID-19.

The table lists this clone with a few counts. The chain links TRBV27 to TRBJ1-2, with D possibly being TRBD1 (6 bases). V dropped 11 bases and J dropped 0 bases, with 10 bases sitting between them. This CDR3 region has 12 residues. CDR1 and CDR2 (germline): MNHEY, SMNVEV (reference sequence). The chain's CDR3 is CAGHRANYGYTF. The DNA of the CDR3 is TGTGCCGGTCACAGGGCTAACTATGGCTACACCTTC.

The rearrangement joins TRBV13 to TRBJ2-7; unclear D gene. This CDR3 has 14 residues. V lost 4 bases, J lost 1 base, and 11 bases lay in between. The germline CDR1 and CDR2 sequences are PRHDT and FYEKMQ (reference sequence). The CDR3 DNA is TGTGCCAGCAGCTCACCCTCAGCGTCCTACGAGCAGTACTTC. Protein product: CASSSPSASYEQYF.

This chain links TRBV6-2 or TRBV6-3 with TRBJ2-4, with D possibly matching TRBD1 (5 bases). There are 15 residues in the CDR3. Germline-derived CDR1 and CDR2 are MNHEY and SVGEGT. Trimming took off 4 bases at V and 3 bases at J, with 13 bases between the two ends. The CDR3 is CASSFLSDSKNIQYF. CDR3 nucleotides: TGTGCCAGCAGTTTCTTGTCAGACAGCAAAAACATTCAGTACTTC.

This chain joins TRBV19 and TRBJ2-1; 7 nucleotides agree with TRBD2. CDR1 is LNHDA and CDR2 is SQIVND in the germline V gene (reference sequence). J was trimmed by 4 bases and V by 6 bases; bases with no gene match: 12. This CDR3 spans 16 amino acids. CDR3 bases: TGTGCCAGTAGCCTTCTAGCGGAGGCGTCTTACAATGAGCAGTTCTTC. Translation: CASSLLAEASYNEQFF. Full variable domain (missing parts from reference TRBV19 and TRBJ2-1): DGGITQSPKYLFRKEGQNVTLSCEQNLNHDAMYWYRQDPGQGLRLIYYSQIVNDFQKGDIAEGYSVSREKKESFPLTVTSAQKNPTAFYLCASSLLAEASYNEQFFGPGTRLTVL.

This rearrangement joins TRBV7-9 to TRBJ2-7; the D is unclear. This CDR3 is 14 amino acids long. Germline V gives CDR1 SEHNR, CDR2 FQNEAQ (reference sequence). Trimming removed 2 bases from V and 4 bases from J, with 12 bases in between. The CDR3 sequence: CASSLNAFPYEQYF. In DNA form, the CDR3 reads TGTGCCAGCAGCTTAAACGCGTTCCCGTACGAGCAGTACTTC.

The chain is built from TRBV5-1 and TRBJ2-3, with a weak D call TRBD1 (6 bases). V shed 1 base and J shed 6 bases, with 15 bases lying between them. The CDR3 contains 15 residues. Germline V gene sequence: CDR1 SGHRS, CDR2 YFSETQ. The chain's CDR3 is CASSLRGGPGDTQYF. CDR3 nucleotide sequence: TGCGCCAGCAGCTTGAGAGGGGGTCCCGGGGATACGCAGTATTTT. Looking up the rest from reference TRBV5-1 and TRBJ2-3 gives the full variable domain: KAGVTQTPRYLIKTRGQQVTLSCSPISGHRSVSWYQQTPGQGLQFLFEYFSETQRNKGNFPGRFSGRQFSNSRSEMNVSTLELGDSALYLCASSLRGGPGDTQYFGPGTRLTVL.

This chain joins TRBV5-4 and TRBJ2-3; 9 nucleotides align to TRBD2. The CDR3 runs to 17 residues. Germline-derived CDR1 and CDR2 are SGHNT and YYREEE (reference sequence). J gave up 4 bases and V 0 bases, and 9 bases lay outside the gene matches. In DNA, the CDR3 is TGTGCCAGCAGCTTGGGGTCGCGGCGGGGGGGCGCAGATACGCAGTATTTT. Its translation: CASSLGSRRGGADTQYF.

Only a few counts were recorded for this clone. The rearrangement uses TRBV7-9 and TRBJ1-6, with D perhaps TRBD1 (5 bases). The germline CDR1 and CDR2 sequences are SEHNR and FQNEAQ (reference sequence). The CDR3 is made up of 16 amino acids. Deletions cut 1 base from V and 8 bases from J, with 15 bases between. In DNA form, the CDR3 reads TGTGCCAGCAGCTTAGGAGGAGGGGATAGATATTCACCCCTCCACTTT. This translates into CASSLGGGDRYSPLHF.

The CDR3 DNA follows: TGCGCCAGCAGCTTGGCAGGGCCAGGCAATGAGCAGTTCTTC. Translation: CASSLAGPGNEQFF. The gene calls are TRBV5-1 and TRBJ2-1; D possibly corresponds to TRBD1 (5 bases). CDR1 and CDR2 (germline): SGHRS, YFSETQ. CDR3 length: 14 amino acids. V was clipped by 0 bases and J by 6 bases, with 10 bases between them. Full variable domain (rest looked up from reference TRBV5-1 and TRBJ2-1): KAGVTQTPRYLIKTRGQQVTLSCSPISGHRSVSWYQQTPGQGLQFLFEYFSETQRNKGNFPGRFSGRQFSNSRSEMNVSTLELGDSALYLCASSLAGPGNEQFFGPGTRLTVL.

The V gene is TRBV29-1, the J gene TRBJ2-3, with 8 nucleotides matching TRBD2. The germline V gene has CDR1 SQVTM and CDR2 ANQGSEA. The CDR3 sequence is 13 residues long. The V and J ends lost 7 bases and 1 base, in that order; junction bases with no gene match: 4. Here the CDR3 DNA reads TGCAGCGGGGGAGCGGGGGGCACAGATACGCAGTATTTT. Translation gives CSGGAGGTDTQYF.

J is TRBJ2-2 and V is TRBV21-1; the table's TRBD2 call for D was not verified on the DNA. TRBV21-1 is noted as a pseudogene. This CDR3 is 20 amino acids long. In DNA form, the CDR3 reads TGTGCCAGCAGCCCACCCGCGGGGCGGGGGGGCCGGGGAGTCACCGGGGAGCTGTTTTTT. Translated: CASSPPAGRGGRGVTGELFF.

This chain links TRBV19 with TRBJ1-2; D gene unclear. This CDR3 contains 16 residues. CDR1 is LNHDA and CDR2 is SQIVND in the germline V gene (reference sequence). Trimming took off 1 base at V and 2 bases at J, with 14 bases between the two ends. In DNA, the CDR3 is TGTGCCAGTAGTATAGCGCCCCGGAGGCCGAACTATGGCTACACCTTC. Protein product: CASSIAPRRPNYGYTF.

This clone has only a few counts. The J gene is TRBJ1-5, the V gene TRBV29-1; no definite D call. Germline values: CDR1 SQVTM, CDR2 ANQGSEA. The V end was cut by 4 bases, the J end by 0 bases, with 7 bases between. This CDR3 spans 13 amino acids. The CDR3 protein is CSVARNSNQPQHF. The CDR3 DNA reads TGCAGCGTTGCCAGGAATAGCAATCAGCCCCAGCATTTT.

The chain carries TRBV7-2 and TRBJ2-7; 9 bases line up with TRBD1. This CDR3 comprises 16 residues. V was clipped by 5 bases and J by 3 bases; unmatched bases: 11. CDR1 and CDR2 (germline): SGHTA, FQGNSA. CDR3 sequence (DNA): TGTGCCAGCAGCCGTCTATCGGGACAGGGTGACTACGAGCAGTACTTC. The encoded protein is CASSRLSGQGDYEQYF. The full variable domain, with the rest looked up from reference TRBV7-2 and TRBJ2-7, is GAGVSQSPSNKVTEKGKDVELRCDPISGHTALYWYRQSLGQGLEFLIYFQGNSAPDKSGLPSDRFSAERTGGSVSTLTIQRTQQEDSAVYLCASSRLSGQGDYEQYFGPGTRLTVT.

Only a few counts were recorded for this clone. The chain links TRBV18 to TRBJ2-7; maybe TRBD2 (5 bases). CDR3 length equals 13 residues. V lost 0 bases and J 5 bases, leaving 8 bases between the germline ends. From germline, CDR1 is KGHSH and CDR2 LQKENI. The CDR3 is CASSPPGINEQYF. The CDR3 DNA follows: TGTGCCAGCTCACCACCCGGGATCAACGAGCAGTACTTC.

V gene TRBV6-5 combines with J gene TRBJ1-1; D is uncertain. Germline V lookup: CDR1 MNHEY, CDR2 SVGAGI. This CDR3 contains 13 residues. Trimming pared 4 bases from V and 10 bases from J, leaving 16 bases between. DNA for the CDR3: TGTGCCAGCAGTTTGACCGGGAAGGCGTCAGCTTTCTTT. Amino acids: CASSLTGKASAFF.

The chain combines TRBV7-7 with TRBJ1-5; a possible D gene is TRBD1 (5 bases). CDR1 is SSHAT and CDR2 is FNYEAQ in the germline V gene (reference sequence). V lost 4 bases and J lost 0, with 19 bases in between. The CDR3 is 18 amino acids. The chain's CDR3 is CASSSFHPWGGSNQPQHF. The CDR3 DNA reads as TGTGCCAGCAGCTCCTTCCACCCCTGGGGGGGTAGCAATCAGCCCCAGCATTTT. Drawing the rest from reference TRBV7-7 and TRBJ1-5, the complete variable domain is GAGVSQSPRYKVTKRGQDVTLRCDPISSHATLYWYQQALGQGPEFLTYFNYEAQPDKSGLPSDRFSAERPEGSISTLTIQRTEQRDSAMYRCASSSFHPWGGSNQPQHFGDGTRLSIL.

A few counts support this clone. This chain connects TRBV25-1 to TRBJ2-1; 8 nucleotides line up with TRBD1. The CDR3 is 15 amino acids. The germline V gene has CDR1 MGHDK and CDR2 SYGVNS. The V and J ends lost 3 bases and 4 bases, in that order; junction bases with no gene match: 5. CDR3 nucleotide sequence: TGTGCCAGCAGTGACGACAGGGGAGATTACAATGAGCAGTTCTTC. This gives the protein CASSDDRGDYNEQFF.

This chain uses TRBV6-2 or TRBV6-3 with TRBJ1-5; D is uncertain. Germline assignment: CDR1 MNHEY and CDR2 SVGEGT. The V and J ends lost 2 bases and 11 bases respectively, with 22 bases between them. This CDR3 comprises 16 residues. CDR3 region: CASSYSNRRSISAQHF. The DNA for the CDR3 is TGTGCCAGCAGTTACAGTAATCGGAGAAGCATCTCGGCCCAGCATTTT.

The rearrangement joins TRBV7-9 to TRBJ2-2; the D gene is possibly TRBD2 (5 bases). This CDR3 is 17 amino acids long. V was trimmed by 2 bases and J by 0 bases, leaving 13 bases between them. CDR1 and CDR2 from the germline V gene are SEHNR and FQNEAQ (reference sequence). This chain's CDR3 is CASSLLSGFPNTGELFF. In DNA form, the CDR3 reads TGTGCCAGCAGCTTACTCTCGGGGTTCCCGAACACCGGGGAGCTGTTTTTT.